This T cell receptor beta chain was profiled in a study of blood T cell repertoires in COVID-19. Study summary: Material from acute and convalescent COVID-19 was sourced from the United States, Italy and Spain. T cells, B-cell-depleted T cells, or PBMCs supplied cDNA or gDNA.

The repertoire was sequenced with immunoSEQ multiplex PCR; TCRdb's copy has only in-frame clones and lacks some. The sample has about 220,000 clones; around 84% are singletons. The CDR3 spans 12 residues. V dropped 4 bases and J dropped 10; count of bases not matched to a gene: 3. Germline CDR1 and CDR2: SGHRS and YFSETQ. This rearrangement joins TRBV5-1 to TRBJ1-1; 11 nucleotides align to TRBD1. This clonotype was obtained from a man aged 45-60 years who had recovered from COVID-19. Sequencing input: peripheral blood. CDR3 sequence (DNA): TGCGCCAGCAGCGCCGGACAGGGGGCAGCTTTCTTT. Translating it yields CASSAGQGAAFF. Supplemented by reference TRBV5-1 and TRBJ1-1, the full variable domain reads KAGVTQTPRYLIKTRGQQVTLSCSPISGHRSVSWYQQTPGQGLQFLFEYFSETQRNKGNFPGRFSGRQFSNSRSEMNVSTLELGDSALYLCASSAGQGAAFFGQGTRLTVV.